These 26 T cell receptor beta chains were sequenced from one sample in a study of blood T cell repertoires in COVID-19. TCRdb keeps only in-frame clones here, not all; method: immunoSEQ multiplex PCR. The sample holds about 310,000 clones, roughly 90% seen once. Sequenced: PBMCs or T cells enriched from blood (not recorded which). Every receptor here comes from a man between 60 and 75 years old who had recovered from COVID-19.

This chain joins TRBV5-1 and TRBJ2-5, with 10 bases identical to TRBD1. Germline V gene data show CDR1 as SGHRS and CDR2 as YFSETQ. This CDR3 has 15 residues. With V trimmed by 4 bases and J by 3 bases, 6 bases remained unmatched. The CDR3: CASSPLGTGEETQYF. CDR3 in DNA: TGCGCCAGCAGCCCACTCGGGACAGGGGAAGAGACCCAGTACTTC.

The genes are TRBV18 and TRBJ2-1, with 11 positions matching TRBD2. This CDR3 is built from 16 residues. CDR1 and CDR2 (germline): KGHSH, LQKENI. The ends lost 4 bases at V and 5 bases at J; junction bases unmatched: 7. The CDR3 sequence: CASSLSIAGGDNEQFF. The CDR3 coding sequence is TGTGCCAGCTCACTTTCCATAGCGGGAGGGGACAATGAGCAGTTCTTC.

The chain combines TRBV27 with TRBJ2-7, with TRBD2 matching over 7 bases. The V gene end was trimmed by 3 bases and the J gene end by 3 bases; junction bases not matched to a gene: 5. This CDR3 has 14 residues. The V gene's germline CDR1 is MNHEY and CDR2 SMNVEV (reference sequence). CDR3 in DNA: TGTGCCAGCAGTTTTAGGGCGGGGGACTACGAGCAGTACTTC. Amino acid sequence: CASSFRAGDYEQYF.

This clone was counted a few times. The J gene is TRBJ2-1, the V gene TRBV1; the table's D call of TRBD2 was not tested on the DNA. TRBV1 is designated a pseudogene. The CDR3 spans 18 residues. The CDR3 nucleotides are TGCACCAGCAGCCAAGAGTTGCCTAGCGGGAGGATCTACAATGAGCAGTTCTTC. It encodes CTSSQELPSGRIYNEQFF.

The chain combines TRBV24-1 with TRBJ1-5, with 8 bases identical to TRBD1. The length of the CDR3 is 13 residues. V lost 4 bases, J lost 13 bases, and 8 bases stayed unmatched. Germline V gene lookup returns CDR1 KGHDR and CDR2 SFDVKD. DNA for the CDR3: TGTGCCACCAGTGACCCCGGGACAGGAGGTCAGCATTTT. It is translated as CATSDPGTGGQHF.

The chain couples TRBV6-5 to TRBJ1-1, with D possibly matching TRBD1 (6 bases). V lost 0 bases, J lost 2 bases, and 10 bases lay in between. The CDR3 contains 15 residues. Germline CDR1 and CDR2: MNHEY and SVGAGI. Written as DNA, the CDR3 is TGTGCCAGCAGTTACTCGACAGGATACAACACTGAAGCTTTCTTT. Protein: CASSYSTGYNTEAFF.

The chain combines TRBV19 with TRBJ1-1; D is possibly TRBD1 (5 bases). This CDR3 region has 16 residues. Germline lookup yields CDR1 LNHDA and CDR2 SQIVND (reference sequence). V gave up 4 bases and J gave up 2 bases, with 17 bases separating them. The CDR3 loop is CASSTSPSRVNTEAFF. In nucleotides, the CDR3 is TGTGCCAGTAGTACGTCTCCCAGCAGGGTAAACACTGAAGCTTTCTTT.

This clone was found once. The chain has TRBV11-2 and TRBJ2-2; D remains ambiguous. From germline, CDR1 is SGHAT and CDR2 FQNNGV. The CDR3 contains 15 residues. Trimming took off 5 bases at V and 3 bases at J, with 13 bases between the two ends. CDR3 protein: CASSVLVGHTGELFF. CDR3 bases: TGTGCCAGCAGCGTCCTAGTTGGCCACACCGGGGAGCTGTTTTTT. Supplemented by reference TRBV11-2 and TRBJ2-2, the full variable domain reads EAGVAQSPRYKIIEKRQSVAFWCNPISGHATLYWYQQILGQGPKLLIQFQNNGVVDDSQLPKDRFSAERLKGVDSTLKIQPAKLEDSAVYLCASSVLVGHTGELFFGEGSRLTVL.

Here the CDR3 DNA reads TGTGCCAGCAGCGTAGGAGGGCGCGGGAGCCCCTACGAGCAGTACTTC. This gives the protein CASSVGGRGSPYEQYF. The chain combines TRBV9 with TRBJ2-7, with 7 bases matching TRBD2. This CDR3 comprises 16 residues. CDR1 is SGDLS and CDR2 is YYNGEE in the germline V gene. V gave up 0 bases and J gave up 2 bases; unmatched junction bases: 8.

This rearrangement joins TRBV2 to TRBJ1-2, with D maybe TRBD1 (6 bases). The CDR3 extends over 15 amino acids. Deletions cut 4 bases from V and 8 bases from J, with 20 bases between. Germline CDR1 reads SNHLY; CDR2 reads FYNNEI. Here the CDR3 DNA reads TGTGCCAGCAGTGTACTAGGGGGTCCGAGAGGAGGCTACACCTTC. Its translation is CASSVLGGPRGGYTF. Supplemented by reference TRBV2 and TRBJ1-2, the full variable domain reads EPEVTQTPSHQVTQMGQEVILRCVPISNHLYFYWYRQILGQKVEFLVSFYNNEISEKSEIFDDQFSVERPDGSNFTLKIRSTKLEDSAMYFCASSVLGGPRGGYTFGSGTRLTVV.

This chain connects TRBV18 to TRBJ2-2; 7 bases align to TRBD1. After removal of 3 bases from V and 3 bases from J, the junction contained 4 bases not matched to a gene. CDR1 and CDR2 (germline): KGHSH, LQKENI. This CDR3 is built from 15 residues. The CDR3 protein is CASSPRQGDTGELFF. The CDR3 DNA is TGTGCCAGCTCACCTCGACAGGGAGACACCGGGGAGCTGTTTTTT.

The genes are TRBV10-1 and TRBJ2-5, with 8 bases aligning to TRBD1. CDR1 is WNHNN and CDR2 is SYGVQD in the germline V gene (reference sequence). Trimming at V came to 1 base and at J to 4 bases, leaving 11 bases not matched to a gene. This CDR3 region has 17 residues. The CDR3 DNA is TGCGCCAGCAGTGAGTGTGAGACAGGGGCCCATCTAGAGACCCAGTACTTC. Translating gives CASSECETGAHLETQYF.

The V gene is TRBV19, the J gene TRBJ2-5; D is perhaps TRBD1 (6 bases). CDR3 length: 15 residues. Looked up from germline, CDR1 is LNHDA and CDR2 is SQIVND (reference sequence). V lost 3 bases to trimming and J lost 4 bases, with 15 bases between them. CDR3 protein: CASSMGSGHLETQYF. In nucleotides, the CDR3 is TGTGCCAGTAGTATGGGCTCGGGACACCTAGAGACCCAGTACTTC. Full variable domain (missing parts from reference TRBV19 and TRBJ2-5): DGGITQSPKYLFRKEGQNVTLSCEQNLNHDAMYWYRQDPGQGLRLIYYSQIVNDFQKGDIAEGYSVSREKKESFPLTVTSAQKNPTAFYLCASSMGSGHLETQYFGPGTRLLVL.

The chain joins TRBV5-1 to TRBJ2-5; 7 bases map to TRBD1. V lost 1 base to trimming and J lost 5 bases; unmatched junction nucleotides: 8. Germline V gene lookup returns CDR1 SGHRS and CDR2 YFSETQ. The CDR3 runs to 15 residues. The CDR3, as DNA: TGCGCCAGCAGCTTGTCCCAGGGACAGCCCGAGACCCAGTACTTC. Translating gives CASSLSQGQPETQYF.

This clone was detected once. The chain combines TRBV19 with TRBJ2-1; 7 positions agree with TRBD1. The CDR3 has 16 residues. CDR1 and CDR2 (germline): LNHDA, SQIVND (reference sequence). The J segment lost 5 bases and the V segment lost 2 bases, leaving 9 bases of the junction unmatched. CDR3 in DNA: TGTGCCAGTAGTATACTGGGGCAGGGGGTAGACAATGAGCAGTTCTTC. Protein product: CASSILGQGVDNEQFF. Full variable domain (rest looked up from reference TRBV19 and TRBJ2-1): DGGITQSPKYLFRKEGQNVTLSCEQNLNHDAMYWYRQDPGQGLRLIYYSQIVNDFQKGDIAEGYSVSREKKESFPLTVTSAQKNPTAFYLCASSILGQGVDNEQFFGPGTRLTVL.

The chain employs TRBV21-1 and TRBJ2-7; the table assigns TRBD2, which was not confirmed against the DNA. TRBV21-1 is a pseudogene. The CDR3 consists of 15 residues. CDR3 protein: CASSYQGLADYEQYF. The CDR3 DNA is TGTGCCAGCAGCTACCAGGGACTAGCGGACTACGAGCAGTACTTC.

This clone was detected once. CDR3 bases: TGTGCCAGCAGCGCGGATGGGAGGGCCAAAAACATTCAGTACTTC. This codes for CASSADGRAKNIQYF. The chain uses TRBV9 and TRBJ2-4; D possibly corresponds to TRBD2 (6 bases). There are 15 residues in the CDR3. V dropped 3 bases and J dropped 1 base, with 11 bases sitting between them. Germline-derived CDR1 and CDR2 are SGDLS and YYNGEE.

The J gene is TRBJ1-5, the V gene TRBV28, with 10 bases fitting TRBD1. V dropped 8 bases and J dropped 3; count of bases not matched to a gene: 13. The CDR3 has 17 amino acids. CDR1 and CDR2 from the germline V gene are MDHEN and SYDVKM. CDR3 nucleotide sequence: TGTGCCAGCTCCCCTTTGGACAGGGGGACCCACAATCAGCCCCAGCATTTT. Protein sequence: CASSPLDRGTHNQPQHF.

The rearrangement joins TRBV15 to TRBJ2-3; D possibly corresponds to TRBD1 (6 bases). Trimming left V 0 bases short and J 0 bases short, with 13 bases between. The CDR3 consists of 17 residues. Germline CDR1 and CDR2: LNHNV and YYDKDF (reference sequence). The CDR3 protein is CATSRDIRGPSTDTQYF. CDR3 DNA: TGTGCCACCAGCAGAGATATCAGGGGCCCTAGCACAGATACGCAGTATTTT.

The rearrangement joins TRBV6-5 to TRBJ2-1; 11 positions match TRBD1. V lost 7 bases and J lost 6; bases outside the gene matches: 5. This CDR3 contains 14 residues. CDR1 is MNHEY and CDR2 is SVGAGI in the germline V gene. CDR3 amino acids: CASTGQGASNEQFF. As DNA, the CDR3 is TGTGCCAGCACCGGACAGGGGGCGTCCAATGAGCAGTTCTTC.

This clone was counted a few times. V gene TRBV12-3 or TRBV12-4 combines with J gene TRBJ2-1; D possibly corresponds to TRBD2 (6 bases). This CDR3 region has 13 residues. Trimming left V 7 bases short and J 5 bases short, with 12 bases between. As DNA, the CDR3 is TGTGCCAGCAAGGAGGGTCGGAACAATGAGCAGTTCTTC. Its translation: CASKEGRNNEQFF.

This clone showed up just once. The chain has TRBV10-3 and TRBJ1-5; D unresolved. V was shortened by 8 bases and J by 1 base, with 6 bases between the two germline ends. This CDR3 comprises 12 residues. In germline, CDR1 is ENHRY, CDR2 SYGVKD. CDR3 loop: CAISGSNQPQHF. CDR3 sequence (DNA): TGTGCCATCTCGGGGAGCAATCAGCCCCAGCATTTT.

The chain links TRBV7-9 to TRBJ1-1; possibly TRBD1 for D (5 bases). There are 13 residues in the CDR3. With 0 bases removed from V and 10 bases from J, the gap between germline ends came to 12 bases. Looked up from germline, CDR1 is SEHNR and CDR2 is FQNEAQ (reference sequence). The CDR3 region is CASSLATAHGAFF. The CDR3 DNA follows: TGTGCCAGCAGCTTAGCGACAGCCCATGGAGCTTTCTTT.

A single count supports this clone. The chain recombines TRBV28 with TRBJ2-5, with TRBD1 identical over 11 bases. The V segment lost 10 bases and the J segment 5 bases; nucleotides outside the gene matches: 9. This CDR3 comprises 14 residues. CDR1 MDHEN and CDR2 SYDVKM come from the germline V gene. CDR3 DNA sequence: TGTGCCACCCTGGGGACAGGGGGATCGGAGACCCAGTACTTC. It encodes CATLGTGGSETQYF.

The V and J genes are TRBV28 and TRBJ1-2; tentatively, D is TRBD1 (6 bases). CDR3 length: 14 amino acids. The V gene lost 10 bases and the J gene lost 6 bases, with 21 bases spanning the gap. Germline loops: CDR1 MDHEN, CDR2 SYDVKM. The CDR3 loop reads CAIGGLGQLNGYTF. CDR3 coding DNA: TGTGCCATTGGGGGCCTGGGACAATTGAATGGCTACACCTTC.

The chain couples TRBV6-4 to TRBJ2-1, with 9 bases identical to TRBD2. Trimming took 6 bases from V and 8 from J; bases not matched to a gene: 5. Germline V CDR1 and CDR2: MRHNA, SNTAGT. CDR3 size: 13 residues. The DNA for the CDR3 is TGTGCCAGCAGCCCCAGCGGGGGGTATGAGCAGTTCTTC. This sequence encodes CASSPSGGYEQFF.